This TCR beta chain was profiled in a study of a mutant IDH1 vaccine in newly diagnosed glioma. In the study overall: First vaccine doses came 4-6 weeks after radiotherapy alone, or with temozolomide cycles. The sex distribution of treated patients was 62.5% male and about 38% female, with a mean age of around 40 years.

Generated by immunoSEQ multiplex PCR, the TCRdb table keeps only in-frame clones and is missing some. Among about 38,000 clones listed, around 78% were seen once. Time point reported: week 5, during vaccination. A single vaccine dose contained 300 ug of mutant IDH1 20-mer peptide, and topical imiquimod was used with it. In regard to this clone: What it recognizes is unknown.

The sequence was obtained from a man in his forties with glioma. This material consisted of PBMCs, taken from a glioma patient whose treatment included an IDH1 peptide vaccine.

The CDR3: CASTPGRAAFF. CDR3 sequence (DNA): TGTGCCAGCACTCCCGGGAGGGCAGCTTTCTTT. This chain uses TRBV2 with TRBJ1-1, with D unclear. CDR3 size: 11 residues. Germline values: CDR1 SNHLY, CDR2 FYNNEI. V was clipped by 7 bases and J by 10 bases, with 13 bases between them.